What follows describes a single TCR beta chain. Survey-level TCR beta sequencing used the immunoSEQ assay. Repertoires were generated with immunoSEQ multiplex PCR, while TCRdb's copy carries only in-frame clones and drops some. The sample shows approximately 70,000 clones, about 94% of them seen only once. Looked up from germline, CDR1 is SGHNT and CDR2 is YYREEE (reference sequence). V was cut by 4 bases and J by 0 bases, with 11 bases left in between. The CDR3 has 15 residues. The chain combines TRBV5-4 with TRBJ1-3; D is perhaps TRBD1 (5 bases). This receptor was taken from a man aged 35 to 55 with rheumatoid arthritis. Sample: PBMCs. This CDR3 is CASSTGTGSGNTIYF. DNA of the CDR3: TGTGCCAGCAGCACCGGGACGGGCTCTGGAAACACCATATATTTT.